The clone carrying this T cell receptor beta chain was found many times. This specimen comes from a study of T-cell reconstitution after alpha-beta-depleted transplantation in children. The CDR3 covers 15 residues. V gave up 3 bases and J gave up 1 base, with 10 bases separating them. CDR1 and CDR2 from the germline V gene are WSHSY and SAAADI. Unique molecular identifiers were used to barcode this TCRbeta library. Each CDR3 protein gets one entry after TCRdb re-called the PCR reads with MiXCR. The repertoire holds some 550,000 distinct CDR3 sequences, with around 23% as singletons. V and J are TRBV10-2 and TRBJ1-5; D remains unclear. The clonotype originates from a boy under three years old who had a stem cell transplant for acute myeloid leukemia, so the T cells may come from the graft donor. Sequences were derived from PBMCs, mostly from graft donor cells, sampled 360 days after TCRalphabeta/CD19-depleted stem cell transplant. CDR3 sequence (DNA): TGCGCCAGCAGTGATAGGCAGCGAAGCAATCAGCCCCAGCATTTT. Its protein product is CASSDRQRSNQPQHF.